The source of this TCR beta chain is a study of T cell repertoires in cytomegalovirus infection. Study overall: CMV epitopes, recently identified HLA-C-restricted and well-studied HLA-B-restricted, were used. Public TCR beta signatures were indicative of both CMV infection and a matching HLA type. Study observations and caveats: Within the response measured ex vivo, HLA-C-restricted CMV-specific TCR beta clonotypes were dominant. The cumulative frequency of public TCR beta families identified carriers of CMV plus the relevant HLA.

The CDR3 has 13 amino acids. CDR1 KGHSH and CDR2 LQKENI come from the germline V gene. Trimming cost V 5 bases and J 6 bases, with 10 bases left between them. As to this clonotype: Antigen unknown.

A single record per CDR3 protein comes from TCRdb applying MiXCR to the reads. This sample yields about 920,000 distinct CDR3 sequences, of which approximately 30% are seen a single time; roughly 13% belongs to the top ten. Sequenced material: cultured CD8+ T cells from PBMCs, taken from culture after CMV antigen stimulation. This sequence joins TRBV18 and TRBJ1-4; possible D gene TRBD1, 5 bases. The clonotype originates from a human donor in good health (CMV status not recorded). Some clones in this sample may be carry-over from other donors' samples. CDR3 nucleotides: TGTGCCAGCTCAGTGGGGACGGATGAAAAACTGTTTTTT. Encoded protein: CASSVGTDEKLFF.